The 24 T cell receptor beta chains given below trace back to one sample, sequenced in a study of cytomegalovirus exposure and HLA in healthy donors. It was with 60 Vbeta and 13 Jbeta primers that the PCR ran. Sequenced by immunoSEQ multiplex PCR; TCRdb stores in-frame clones only, minus some. Found here are 100,000 to 150,000 clones, roughly 82% of them singletons; the top ten hold 5.8%. The material sequenced was PBMCs. The receptors were sampled from a man younger than 30 in good health and CMV-seropositive.

The chain combines TRBV30 with TRBJ2-7; D is possibly TRBD1 (6 bases). CDR1 is GTSNPN, CDR2 SVGIG, per germline (reference sequence). V lost 4 bases, J lost 5 bases, and 15 bases lay in between. The CDR3 runs to 13 residues. The CDR3 region has the DNA TGTGCCTGGAATGGCCTACAGGGTCACGAGCAGTACTTC. Translating it yields CAWNGLQGHEQYF. Full variable domain (missing parts from reference TRBV30 and TRBJ2-7): SQTIHQWPATLVQPVGSPLSLECTVEGTSNPNLYWYRQAAGRGLQLLFYSVGIGQISSEVPQNLSASRPQDRQFILSSKKLLLSDSGFYLCAWNGLQGHEQYFGPGTRLTVT.

The genes are TRBV4-1 and TRBJ1-5; tentatively, D is TRBD1 (6 bases). CDR1 MGHRA and CDR2 YSYEKL come from the germline V gene. The V end was cut by 3 bases, the J end by 4 bases, with 13 bases between. CDR3 length: 15 residues. Written as DNA, the CDR3 is TGCGCCAGCAGCCAGGTTACAGGGTCAAATCAGCCCCAGCATTTT. It specifies CASSQVTGSNQPQHF.

The chain employs TRBV11-1 and TRBJ1-1; no definite D call. Germline V lookup: CDR1 SGHAT, CDR2 FQDESV (reference sequence). CDR3 length equals 14 residues. Trimming shortened V by 1 base and J by 6 bases, and 12 bases separated the two germline ends. In DNA form, the CDR3 reads TGTGCCAGCAGCTTAGGAGCCGTCCGTCCTGAAGCTTTCTTT. It codes for CASSLGAVRPEAFF.

The CDR3 loop reads CSVEQGQSEQYF. The DNA of the CDR3 is TGCAGCGTTGAGCAGGGTCAATCCGAGCAGTACTTC. The rearrangement uses TRBV29-1 and TRBJ2-7, with D tentatively TRBD1 (5 bases). Germline-derived CDR1 and CDR2 are SQVTM and ANQGSEA. The length of the CDR3 is 12 residues. The ends were cut back, 3 bases at V and 6 bases at J, with 12 bases in the middle.

The chain joins TRBV19 to TRBJ1-5, with D hard to call. The CDR3 contains 14 residues. V was trimmed by 3 bases and J by 0 bases, leaving 6 bases between them. Germline V gene data show CDR1 as LNHDA and CDR2 as SQIVND (reference sequence). The CDR3 nucleotides read TGTGCCAGTAGTATGCCACTTAGCAATCAGCCCCAGCATTTT. This codes for CASSMPLSNQPQHF.

V usage is TRBV10-2 and J usage is TRBJ1-1, with D tentatively TRBD1 (5 bases). The CDR3 sequence is 16 residues long. V was pared by 0 bases and J by 1 base, with 12 bases between. CDR1 is WSHSY, CDR2 SAAADI, per germline. The CDR3 sequence: CASSESMGRGNTEAFF. As DNA, the CDR3 is TGCGCCAGCAGTGAGTCGATGGGGCGTGGGAACACTGAAGCTTTCTTT.

V usage is TRBV9 and J usage is TRBJ2-2; TRBD2 is a possible D gene (6 bases). The CDR3 consists of 17 residues. V dropped 1 base and J dropped 0 bases, with 13 bases sitting between them. Germline lookup yields CDR1 SGDLS and CDR2 YYNGEE. The CDR3, as DNA: TGTGCCAGCAGCGTACCGCGATCTAGCGCGAACACCGGGGAGCTGTTTTTT. Amino acid sequence: CASSVPRSSANTGELFF.

The gene calls are TRBV5-6 and TRBJ1-2; 8 positions match TRBD1. The CDR3 spans 15 residues. Germline V gene lookup returns CDR1 SGHDT and CDR2 YYEEEE. V was clipped by 4 bases and J by 3 bases; unmatched bases: 8. In nucleotides, the CDR3 is TGTGCCAGCAGCCCCCCGGGACAGGATTACTATGGCTACACCTTC. It codes for CASSPPGQDYYGYTF.

This clone appeared once. The chain joins TRBV19 to TRBJ2-6; D ambiguous. CDR3 size: 14 residues. Germline V CDR1 and CDR2: LNHDA, SQIVND (reference sequence). Deletions cut 3 bases from V and 1 base from J, with 4 bases between. The CDR3 DNA is TGTGCCAGTAGTATCAAATCTGGGGCCAACGTCCTGACTTTC. Translated: CASSIKSGANVLTF.

V and J are TRBV13 and TRBJ1-3; 7 nucleotides agree with TRBD1. V was pared by 5 bases and J by 4 bases, with 5 bases of the junction left unmatched. This CDR3 has 14 amino acids. In germline, CDR1 is PRHDT, CDR2 FYEKMQ (reference sequence). CDR3 in DNA: TGTGCCAGCAGCGTCCGGGACAGAGGAAACACCATATATTTT. Amino acid sequence: CASSVRDRGNTIYF.

This chain connects TRBV4-1 to TRBJ2-7, with TRBD1 as a possible D gene (5 bases). Per germline, CDR1 MGHRA and CDR2 YSYEKL. CDR3 length: 14 residues. Trimming shortened V by 1 base and J by 3 bases, and 10 bases separated the two germline ends. The CDR3 spells CASSQVGRDYEQYF. CDR3 coding DNA: TGCGCCAGCAGCCAAGTTGGCAGGGACTACGAGCAGTACTTC.

CDR3 coding DNA: TGTGCCAGCAGCCCCGTAACAGTTCAGGGTGGAAGTTCGCAGTATTTT. This gives the protein CASSPVTVQGGSSQYF. The rearrangement links TRBV5-6 to TRBJ2-3, with D perhaps matching TRBD1 (5 bases). Trimming took off 4 bases at V and 10 bases at J, with 25 bases between the two ends. Per germline, CDR1 SGHDT and CDR2 YYEEEE. The CDR3 spans 16 residues.

The rearrangement uses TRBV5-1 and TRBJ1-2; TRBD1 aligns across 9 bases. The CDR3 has 15 residues. Trimming removed 3 bases from V and 8 bases from J; junction bases left unmatched: 11. The germline gives CDR1 SGHRS, CDR2 YFSETQ. The CDR3: CASSSIPDRGDGYTF. The CDR3 coding sequence is TGCGCCAGCAGCTCCATTCCGGACAGGGGTGACGGCTACACCTTC.

The chain has TRBV5-6 and TRBJ1-3; D is possibly TRBD1 (5 bases). The CDR3 is 13 residues long. The germline V and J ends were trimmed by 4 bases and 4 bases, with 9 bases remaining between them. Germline CDR1 is SGHDT and CDR2 is YYEEEE. CDR3 in amino acids: CASSPGLGNTIYF. CDR3 sequence (DNA): TGTGCCAGCAGCCCAGGGTTGGGAAACACCATATATTTT.

The chain combines TRBV11-2 with TRBJ1-6; 8 nucleotides match TRBD1. This CDR3 is 15 amino acids long. V lost 5 bases and J lost 6; bases outside the gene matches: 6. Per germline, CDR1 SGHAT and CDR2 FQNNGV. CDR3 sequence: CASSHSTGVNSPLHF. The CDR3 nucleotides are TGTGCCAGCAGCCACTCGACAGGGGTTAATTCACCCCTCCACTTT. Drawing the rest from reference TRBV11-2 and TRBJ1-6, the complete variable domain is EAGVAQSPRYKIIEKRQSVAFWCNPISGHATLYWYQQILGQGPKLLIQFQNNGVVDDSQLPKDRFSAERLKGVDSTLKIQPAKLEDSAVYLCASSHSTGVNSPLHFGNGTRLTVT.

This sequence joins TRBV30 and TRBJ2-2, with 7 bases lining up with TRBD2. This CDR3 contains 14 residues. V was pared by 3 bases and J by 9 bases, with 10 bases of the junction left unmatched. The germline V gene has CDR1 GTSNPN and CDR2 SVGIG (reference sequence). The CDR3 region is CAWRGRKGGRELFF. The CDR3 nucleotides read TGTGCCTGGAGGGGGCGGAAGGGAGGGAGGGAGCTGTTTTTT.

The chain uses TRBV19 and TRBJ1-4, with 7 nucleotides matching TRBD1. CDR1 is LNHDA, CDR2 SQIVND, per germline (reference sequence). The CDR3 is 15 amino acids. V trimming: 4 bases; J trimming: 1 base; junction bases outside the gene matches: 3. CDR3 sequence reads: CASSTNRGTNEKLFF. The CDR3 nucleotides read TGTGCCAGTAGTACCAACAGGGGAACTAATGAAAAACTGTTTTTT.

The chain has TRBV11-2 and TRBJ2-5; D might be TRBD2 (6 bases). The V and J ends lost 5 bases and 2 bases respectively, with 12 bases between them. Germline CDR1 SGHAT, CDR2 FQNNGV. The CDR3 is made up of 14 amino acids. CDR3 sequence: CASSLGGIQETQYF. CDR3 DNA sequence: TGTGCCAGCAGCCTCGGGGGAATTCAAGAGACCCAGTACTTC.

The chain recombines TRBV5-5 with TRBJ2-3, with 9 bases aligning to TRBD2. Per germline, CDR1 SGHKS and CDR2 YYEKEE (reference sequence). The V segment lost 0 bases and the J segment 5 bases; nucleotides outside the gene matches: 7. The CDR3 totals 16 residues. The CDR3 nucleotides read TGTGCCAGCAGCTTGGGACTAGCGGACCTTCAAGATACGCAGTATTTT. Its translation is CASSLGLADLQDTQYF. The full variable domain, with the rest looked up from reference TRBV5-5 and TRBJ2-3, is DAGVTQSPTHLIKTRGQQVTLRCSPISGHKSVSWYQQVLGQGPQFIFQYYEKEERGRGNFPDRFSARQFPNYSSELNVNALLLGDSALYLCASSLGLADLQDTQYFGPGTRLTVL.

The chain joins TRBV5-1 to TRBJ2-7; TRBD2 is a possible D gene (5 bases). Trimming stripped 0 bases from V and 2 bases from J, with 9 bases between. CDR1 SGHRS and CDR2 YFSETQ come from the germline V gene. CDR3 size: 14 residues. The CDR3 loop reads CASSLAGETYEQYF. The CDR3, as DNA: TGCGCCAGCAGCTTGGCCGGGGAAACCTACGAGCAGTACTTC. Drawing the rest from reference TRBV5-1 and TRBJ2-7, the complete variable domain is KAGVTQTPRYLIKTRGQQVTLSCSPISGHRSVSWYQQTPGQGLQFLFEYFSETQRNKGNFPGRFSGRQFSNSRSEMNVSTLELGDSALYLCASSLAGETYEQYFGPGTRLTVT.

The chain couples TRBV19 to TRBJ1-5; TRBD1 matches at 9 bases. The CDR3 length is 19 residues. Germline V gene data show CDR1 as LNHDA and CDR2 as SQIVND (reference sequence). The V and J ends lost 5 bases and 2 bases, in that order; junction bases with no gene match: 16. The CDR3 spells CASSLSPGTGFPGNQPQHF. The CDR3 DNA is TGTGCCAGTAGTCTCAGTCCCGGGACAGGGTTTCCGGGCAATCAGCCCCAGCATTTT.

The CDR3 coding sequence is TGTGCCAGCAGTTTAAAAGGTCTGGACAGGGGGTTTAGCAATCAGCCCCAGCATTTT. Amino acid sequence: CASSLKGLDRGFSNQPQHF. This chain links TRBV27 with TRBJ1-5, with 10 nucleotides matching TRBD1. The CDR3 contains 19 residues. Looked up from germline, CDR1 is MNHEY and CDR2 is SMNVEV (reference sequence). V shed 2 bases and J 0 bases; nucleotides not matched to a gene: 10.

The chain couples TRBV19 to TRBJ1-5; perhaps TRBD1 as D (6 bases). The germline V gene has CDR1 LNHDA and CDR2 SQIVND (reference sequence). The CDR3 spans 16 residues. Trimming removed 6 bases at V and 0 bases at J, with 15 bases between. The CDR3 bases are TGTGCCAGTAGCCCACCCCAGGGGATTAGCAATCAGCCCCAGCATTTT. The encoded protein is CASSPPQGISNQPQHF.

V gene TRBV23-1 combines with J gene TRBJ2-5, with 10 bases that match TRBD1. TRBV23-1 is given ORF status, its function remaining uncertain. This CDR3 is built from 16 residues. V gave up 2 bases and J gave up 5 bases; unmatched junction bases: 8. Here the CDR3 reads CASSQELTGGNETQYF. CDR3 coding DNA: TGCGCCAGCAGTCAAGAACTGACAGGGGGCAATGAGACCCAGTACTTC.